This T cell receptor beta chain stems from a study of blood T cell repertoires in COVID-19 (dated by TCRdb to between 2020 and 2021). Study-wide context: The collaborator samples originated in the United States, Italy and Spain and spanned the acute and convalescent phases of COVID-19. Subjects who had been exposed to COVID-19, were actively infected with it, or had recovered from it provided the deeply sampled blood TCRbeta repertoires that made up the dataset. The prospective study material was composed of cDNA or gDNA derived from T cells, B-cell-depleted T cells, or PBMCs. A de-identified subject ID, COVID-19 status, age in years and sex were almost always included in the sample metadata. The repertoires were made available in a free public database intended to serve as a resource for research on the immune response to SARS-CoV-2. Samples came from the ongoing ImmuneRACE study (first 160 participants) plus 1,254 subjects from 6 global collaborators. Where available, HLA class I and class II types were obtained from metadata supplied by the sample provider rather than from assay-based typing. What the work shows at the level of the full study, not this receptor alone: Clinical and demographic metadata were provided uncurated, with the amount varying by source and participant.

The CDR3, cysteine through phenylalanine, is 15 amino acids long. The entry retains the CDR3 DNA only, 45 bases that are in frame from base 1. Via the germline V gene, CDR1 is SGHVS and CDR2 FNYEAQ. The V end gives up 4 bases and the J end 4 bases, leaving 6 bases in the junction not matched to a gene. TCRbeta CDR3 regions were amplified from genomic DNA by means of the immunoSEQ Assay, a bias-controlled multiplex PCR. The paper's processing steps were these. Within the assay, amplification of reference gene primers was used to estimate how many nucleated cells each sample contained. To quantify the absolute abundance of each unique TCRbeta CDR3 rearrangement, sequence reads were collapsed and filtered. For each sample, productive Simpson clonality was calculated by taking the square root of Simpson's diversity index across productive rearrangements. TCRdb stores this immuneACCESS table with in-frame sequences only. Part of the clones is absent; in the studies checked, under half of the shortfall reflects unresolved V genes, and no reason is known for the rest. The D gene and trimming were derived from the DNA, and the V and J assignments and clone size from that table. The sample profile shows 140,000 to 150,000 clones; 88% of them were found once. Approximately 1.2% of the sample is held by the ten biggest clonotypes.

Enrolling through a virtual design, the prospective study's participants ranged in age from about 18 to 100 years and lived across around 25 United States geographic areas. In the prospective study, cohorts were assigned on the basis of participant-reported clinical history obtained from a screening survey and a study questionnaire. Each participant in the prospective study had whole blood, serum and a nasopharyngeal or oropharyngeal swab collected by mobile phlebotomists. Over an approximately two-month period, participants in the prospective study had the option of providing additional blood draws and questionnaires. Prospective study blood samples were shipped either frozen or at room temperature before DNA extraction. About this clone: Its target antigen remains unknown. No base quality values were provided; no much bigger clone lies one nucleotide off.

The sequence links TRBV7-6 to TRBJ2-1; 8 bases in between match TRBD1. Sequences were obtained from PBMCs or T cells enriched from blood (not recorded which). The sequence was collected from a woman in her twenties or thirties with acute COVID-19. The CDR3 here reads CASSWTQGAYNEQFF. The sequence in DNA is TGTGCCAGCAGCTGGACTCAGGGGGCGTACAATGAGCAGTTCTTC.